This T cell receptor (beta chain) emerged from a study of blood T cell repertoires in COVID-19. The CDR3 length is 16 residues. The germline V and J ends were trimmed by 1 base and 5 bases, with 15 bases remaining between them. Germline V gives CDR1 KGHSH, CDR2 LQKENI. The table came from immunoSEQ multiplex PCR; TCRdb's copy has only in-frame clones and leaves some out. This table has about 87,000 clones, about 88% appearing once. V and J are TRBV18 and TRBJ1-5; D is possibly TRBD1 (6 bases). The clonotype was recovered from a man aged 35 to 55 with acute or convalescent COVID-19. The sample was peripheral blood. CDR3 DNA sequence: TGTGCCAGCTCACCACAGGGACAAATCGAACATCAGCCCCAGCATTTT. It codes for CASSPQGQIEHQPQHF.